This is a list of T cell receptor beta chains from one sample in a study of blood T cells in healthy people across ages. Each CDR3 protein gets one entry after TCRdb re-called the 5' RACE reads with MiXCR. The table lists about 1 million distinct CDR3 sequences, approximately 25% of them singletons. The data also belong to a second study, concerning T cells of mothers and their children.

Sequencing was performed on blood. The receptor set was obtained from a girl aged 2-10 years in good health. CDR3s include the opening cysteine and the closing phenylalanine or tryptophan.

v_gene: TRBV12-3/TRBV12-4; j_gene: TRBJ1-5; CDR3aa: CASSSVRALMGNQPQHF
v_gene: TRBV18; j_gene: TRBJ1-4; CDR3aa: CASSEGTATNEKLFF
v_gene: TRBV4-3; j_gene: TRBJ1-2; CDR3aa: CASSPGQGNGYTF
v_gene: TRBV7-2; j_gene: TRBJ1-2; CDR3aa: CASSLVGTGSFYTF
v_gene: TRBV20-1; j_gene: TRBJ2-4; CDR3aa: CSARRGQESSKNIQYF
v_gene: TRBV7-9; j_gene: TRBJ2-5; CDR3aa: CASSSTDFGRETQYF
v_gene: TRBV9; j_gene: TRBJ2-1; CDR3aa: CASSVGLAGGPYNEQFF
v_gene: TRBV9; j_gene: .; CDR3aa: CASREPGAVVEQFF
v_gene: TRBV7-3; j_gene: TRBJ2-5; CDR3aa: CASSQRVRETQYF
v_gene: TRBV25-1; j_gene: TRBJ2-7; CDR3aa: CASSSTSGGAYEQYF
v_gene: TRBV7-9; j_gene: TRBJ2-5; CDR3aa: CASSSMGESSETQYF
v_gene: TRBV4-3; j_gene: TRBJ2-1; CDR3aa: CASSQEGLGGGPYNEQFF
v_gene: TRBV2; j_gene: TRBJ1-2; CDR3aa: CASWVRGYAF
v_gene: TRBV10-2; j_gene: TRBJ2-7; CDR3aa: CASTGLAGLYEQYF
v_gene: TRBV27; j_gene: TRBJ2-1; CDR3aa: CASRQSDRSNEQFF
v_gene: TRBV24-1; j_gene: TRBJ1-5; CDR3aa: CATSDSGTDIYSNQPQHF
v_gene: TRBV4-2; j_gene: TRBJ2-7; CDR3aa: CASSQDIQTIPLGSGGVYEQYF
v_gene: TRBV2; j_gene: TRBJ2-2; CDR3aa: CASSTGGGELFF
v_gene: TRBV7-2; j_gene: TRBJ1-1; CDR3aa: CASRPLFWDGGGEAFF
v_gene: TRBV21-1; j_gene: TRBJ2-2; CDR3aa: CASSKADGQGRVQVGELFF
v_gene: TRBV28; j_gene: TRBJ2-5; CDR3aa: CASSLPGHEDQETQYF
v_gene: TRBV24-1; j_gene: TRBJ2-3; CDR3aa: CATSETGQGMDTQYF
v_gene: TRBV15; j_gene: TRBJ1-6; CDR3aa: CATSNRALNSPLHF
v_gene: TRBV28; j_gene: TRBJ2-1; CDR3aa: CASTGTSGGNEQFF
v_gene: TRBV13; j_gene: TRBJ1-2; CDR3aa: CASSLLTGDLRGFSGYTF
v_gene: TRBV5-1; j_gene: TRBJ2-7; CDR3aa: CASSFDSAYEQYF